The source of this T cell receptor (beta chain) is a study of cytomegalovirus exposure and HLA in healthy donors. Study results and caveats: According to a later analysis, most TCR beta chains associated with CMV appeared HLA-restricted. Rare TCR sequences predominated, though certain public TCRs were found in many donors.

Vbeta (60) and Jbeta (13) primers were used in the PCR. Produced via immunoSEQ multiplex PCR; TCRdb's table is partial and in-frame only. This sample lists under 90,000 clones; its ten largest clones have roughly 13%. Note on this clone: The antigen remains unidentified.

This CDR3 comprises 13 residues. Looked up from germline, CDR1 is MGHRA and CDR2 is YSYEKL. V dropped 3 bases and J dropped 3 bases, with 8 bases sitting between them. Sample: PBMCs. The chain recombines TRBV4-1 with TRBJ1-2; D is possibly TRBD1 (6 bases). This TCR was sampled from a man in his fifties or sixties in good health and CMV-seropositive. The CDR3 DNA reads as TGCGCCAGCAGCCAGGGGGCCCACTATGGCTACACCTTC. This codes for CASSQGAHYGYTF.